What follows are 31 T cell receptor beta chains derived from one specimen sequenced in a study of beta chain features in type 1 diabetes. Expressed TCRB transcripts were sequenced, since all the RNA that had been isolated was reverse transcribed. Profiled with immunoSEQ multiplex PCR; TCRdb holds only in-frame clones, not every one. The sample has about half a million clones; around 10% are singletons. Source material: naive CD4+ T cells from blood. The receptors originated from a woman between 18 and 30 years old in good health.

This sequence joins TRBV23-1 and TRBJ1-5; a weak D match, TRBD1 (6 bases). TRBV23-1 is flagged as an ORF with uncertain function. V gave up 2 bases and J gave up 6 bases, with 26 bases separating them. This CDR3 has 19 residues. The CDR3 coding sequence is TGCGCCAGCAGTCAAGCCGCTATTACAGGGTGGAATGTAGGTCAGCCCCAGCATTTT. Protein product: CASSQAAITGWNVGQPQHF.

This clone has just a few counts. The gene calls are TRBV7-2 and TRBJ2-7, with a weak D call TRBD2 (6 bases). The germline gives CDR1 SGHTA, CDR2 FQGNSA. Trimming shortened V by 11 bases and J by 5 bases, and 13 bases separated the two germline ends. The CDR3 loop spans 11 amino acids. The CDR3, as DNA: TGTGCCTCCGCCCTAGCGAACGAGCAGTACTTC. Protein: CASALANEQYF.

Remarks on this clone: In the same sample, other DNA sequences code for this CDR3. This chain uses TRBV29-1 with TRBJ1-2; D unclear. From germline, CDR1 is SQVTM and CDR2 ANQGSEA. This CDR3 has 9 amino acids. V was cut by 4 bases and J by 5 bases, with 2 bases left in between. CDR3 amino acids: CSVGYGYTF. The CDR3 bases are TGCAGCGTTGGTTATGGCTACACCTTC.

This clone was observed a handful of times. This sequence joins TRBV30 and TRBJ1-5; perhaps TRBD1 as D (6 bases). Germline CDR1 is GTSNPN and CDR2 is SVGIG (reference sequence). V dropped 4 bases and J dropped 5 bases, with 15 bases sitting between them. This CDR3 spans 14 amino acids. The CDR3: CAWKRKGEHQPQHF. The CDR3 region has the DNA TGTGCCTGGAAAAGGAAGGGGGAACATCAGCCCCAGCATTTT.

The chain couples TRBV7-2 to TRBJ2-7, with D perhaps matching TRBD1 (6 bases). The CDR3 runs to 15 residues. CDR1 is SGHTA and CDR2 is FQGNSA in the germline V gene. V gave up 5 bases and J gave up 2 bases, with 16 bases separating them. The CDR3: CASSPRAGVPYEQYV. The CDR3 region has the DNA TGTGCCAGCAGCCCCAGGGCAGGGGTCCCCTACGAGCAGTACGTC.

In its sample, this clone was seen once. The chain employs TRBV19 and TRBJ2-5, with 11 bases aligning to TRBD2. The germline V gene encodes CDR1 LNHDA and CDR2 SQIVND (reference sequence). V trimming: 5 bases; J trimming: 5 bases; junction bases outside the gene matches: 16. The CDR3 extends over 18 amino acids. The CDR3 reads CASSPSRLAGSPGETQYF. Here the CDR3 DNA reads TGTGCCAGTAGTCCCTCGAGACTAGCGGGGTCGCCGGGGGAGACCCAGTACTTC.

This clone was found a few times. CDR3 region: CASISANEQFF. DNA of the CDR3: TGCGCCAGCATTTCGGCGAATGAGCAGTTCTTC. The chain employs TRBV5-1 and TRBJ2-1, with D unresolved. Germline loops: CDR1 SGHRS, CDR2 YFSETQ. The V end was cut by 6 bases, the J end by 7 bases, with 8 bases between. The CDR3 has 11 amino acids.

This chain links TRBV11-2 with TRBJ2-1; D is perhaps TRBD1 (5 bases). There are 15 residues in the CDR3. Trimming took off 5 bases at V and 0 bases at J, with 11 bases between the two ends. The V gene's germline CDR1 is SGHAT and CDR2 FQNNGV. CDR3 DNA: TGTGCCAGCAGCATAAGGACACCCTCCTACAATGAGCAGTTCTTC. Its protein product is CASSIRTPSYNEQFF. Together with reference TRBV11-2 and TRBJ2-1, the CDR3 gives the full variable domain: EAGVAQSPRYKIIEKRQSVAFWCNPISGHATLYWYQQILGQGPKLLIQFQNNGVVDDSQLPKDRFSAERLKGVDSTLKIQPAKLEDSAVYLCASSIRTPSYNEQFFGPGTRLTVL.

Only a few counts were recorded for this clone. The chain has TRBV14 and TRBJ2-5, with a possible D match to TRBD2 (6 bases). The CDR3 length is 13 residues. Trimming took off 4 bases at V and 5 bases at J, with 11 bases between the two ends. Germline V gene data show CDR1 as SGHDN and CDR2 as FVKESK. This CDR3 reads CASSLGLRETQYF. CDR3 nucleotides: TGTGCCAGCAGCCTGGGACTCCGGGAGACCCAGTACTTC.

The genes are TRBV9 and TRBJ2-2; TRBD1 is a possible D gene (5 bases). The CDR3 totals 14 residues. The germline gives CDR1 SGDLS, CDR2 YYNGEE. Trimming took off 3 bases at V and 5 bases at J, with 11 bases between the two ends. The CDR3: CASSARTRTGELFF. The DNA of the CDR3 is TGTGCCAGCAGCGCCCGGACACGGACCGGGGAGCTGTTTTTT.

The chain carries TRBV19 and TRBJ2-1; D is unresolved. Germline V gene lookup returns CDR1 LNHDA and CDR2 SQIVND (reference sequence). This CDR3 contains 12 residues. Between the trimmed V and J ends, which lost 6 bases and 3 bases, there was a span of 6 bases. This CDR3 is CASRDGYNEQFF. The CDR3 DNA reads as TGTGCCAGTAGAGACGGCTACAATGAGCAGTTCTTC.

The chain combines TRBV7-2 with TRBJ1-2; the D is unclear. The CDR3 is made up of 11 amino acids. Germline CDR1 SGHTA, CDR2 FQGNSA. V dropped 5 bases and J dropped 5 bases, with 6 bases sitting between them. CDR3 region: CASSPSYGYTF. The CDR3 DNA reads as TGTGCCAGCAGCCCCTCATATGGCTACACCTTC.

The V gene is TRBV29-1, the J gene TRBJ1-1, with D perhaps TRBD1 (5 bases). The ends were cut back, 8 bases at V and 3 bases at J, with 10 bases in the middle. The CDR3 totals 11 residues. CDR1 SQVTM and CDR2 ANQGSEA come from the germline V gene. CDR3 protein: CSTGTDTEAFF. CDR3 coding DNA: TGCAGCACCGGGACGGACACTGAAGCTTTCTTT.

This clone was seen only a few times. The chain combines TRBV27 with TRBJ2-1; 12 positions agree with TRBD2. This CDR3 spans 19 amino acids. Germline V gene lookup returns CDR1 MNHEY and CDR2 SMNVEV (reference sequence). Losses at the gene ends were 7 bases for V and 2 bases for J; bases not matched to a gene: 15. CDR3 in DNA: TGTGCCAGCATCGCTAGGCTAGCGGGAGGGCCCGGACCCTACAATGAGCAGTTCTTC. The encoded protein is CASIARLAGGPGPYNEQFF.

The sample holds a few counts of this clone. Distinct nucleotide sequences in the sample also encode this CDR3. V usage is TRBV5-4 and J usage is TRBJ1-1; D is possibly TRBD1 (5 bases). Germline CDR1 SGHNT, CDR2 YYREEE (reference sequence). This CDR3 region has 13 residues. Trimming removed 4 bases from V and 1 base from J, with 8 bases in between. In DNA form, the CDR3 reads TGTGCCAGCAGCCTGGGGCCGAACACTGAAGCTTTCTTT. Its protein product is CASSLGPNTEAFF.

This clone was observed a handful of times. This chain connects TRBV5-4 to TRBJ2-1; D is possibly TRBD1 (6 bases). This CDR3 contains 14 residues. V gave up 4 bases and J gave up 4 bases, with 12 bases separating them. Germline CDR1 and CDR2: SGHNT and YYREEE (reference sequence). CDR3 bases: TGTGCCAGCAGCGCGGACAGTCGATACAATGAGCAGTTCTTC. Amino acids: CASSADSRYNEQFF.

J is TRBJ2-1 and V is TRBV11-1, with D possibly matching TRBD2 (5 bases). The CDR3 is 14 residues long. V was pared by 3 bases and J by 3 bases, with 9 bases between. Per germline, CDR1 SGHAT and CDR2 FQDESV (reference sequence). This CDR3 reads CASSFRTVYNEQFF. The CDR3 nucleotides are TGTGCCAGCAGCTTTAGGACTGTCTACAATGAGCAGTTCTTC.

This clone was observed a handful of times. The CDR3 DNA is TGTGCCAGCAGCTCGATACGGACTACTACCTACGAGCAGTACTTC. Protein product: CASSSIRTTTYEQYF. The V call is TRBV11-2, the J call TRBJ2-7; a weak D match, TRBD2 (6 bases). The CDR3 contains 15 residues. The V and J ends lost 4 bases and 2 bases respectively, with 15 bases between them. The germline gives CDR1 SGHAT, CDR2 FQNNGV.

This clone was counted a few times. This chain connects TRBV7-9 to TRBJ2-4, with 10 bases identical to TRBD1. Trimming at V came to 3 bases and at J to 8 bases, leaving 4 bases not matched to a gene. The CDR3 is 14 amino acids. Germline-derived CDR1 and CDR2 are SEHNR and FQNEAQ (reference sequence). Written as DNA, the CDR3 is TGTGCCAGCAGCTTTGGACAGGGGGTACACATTCAGTACTTC. It encodes CASSFGQGVHIQYF.

This clone was seen only a few times. This chain uses TRBV9 with TRBJ2-1; D unclear. The V and J ends lost 0 bases and 5 bases respectively, with 6 bases between them. Germline CDR1 reads SGDLS; CDR2 reads YYNGEE. CDR3 length equals 13 residues. In nucleotides, the CDR3 is TGTGCCAGCAGCGTAGCGGGCGACAATGAGCAGTTCTTC. This codes for CASSVAGDNEQFF.

The genes are TRBV5-6 and TRBJ1-2; 7 positions match TRBD1. The CDR3 consists of 14 residues. CDR1 and CDR2 from the germline V gene are SGHDT and YYEEEE. V was clipped by 1 base and J by 8 bases; unmatched bases: 8. The CDR3 nucleotides read TGTGCCAGCAGCTTGCCCACAGGGGCGGGCGGCTACACCTTC. This gives the protein CASSLPTGAGGYTF. Drawing the rest from reference TRBV5-6 and TRBJ1-2, the complete variable domain is DAGVTQSPTHLIKTRGQQVTLRCSPKSGHDTVSWYQQALGQGPQFIFQYYEEEERQRGNFPDRFSGHQFPNYSSELNVNALLLGDSALYLCASSLPTGAGGYTFGSGTRLTVV.

This clone was picked up a small number of times. The chain has TRBV21-1 and TRBJ1-5. TRBV21-1 constitutes a pseudogene. This CDR3 has 17 residues. For the CDR3, the DNA is TGTGCCAGCAGCAAAGTTAGGCAGCCCGTCCTTCATCAGCCCCAGCATTTT. Residues: CASSKVRQPVLHQPQHF.

The V and J genes are TRBV7-2 and TRBJ2-3; 7 nucleotides line up with TRBD2. The junction had 7 bases not matched to a gene; V was cut back by 1 base and J by 15 bases. Germline V lookup: CDR1 SGHTA, CDR2 FQGNSA. CDR3 length: 12 amino acids. The CDR3 DNA is TGTGCCAGCAGCTTAGAGGGGACTACCCCATATTTT. Translating it yields CASSLEGTTPYF. The entire variable domain, with the rest obtained from reference TRBV7-2 and TRBJ2-3, is as follows: GAGVSQSPSNKVTEKGKDVELRCDPISGHTALYWYRQSLGQGLEFLIYFQGNSAPDKSGLPSDRFSAERTGGSVSTLTIQRTQQEDSAVYLCASSLEGTTPYFGPGTRLTVL.

This chain connects TRBV7-6 to TRBJ2-5; 8 nucleotides align to TRBD1. The CDR3 is made up of 17 amino acids. V lost 5 bases and J lost 7; bases outside the gene matches: 18. The germline V gene has CDR1 SGHVS and CDR2 FNYEAQ. The CDR3 bases are TGTGCCAGCAGCGTACACCTAACCGGACAGGGTCGTCTGACCCAGTACTTC. Amino acid sequence: CASSVHLTGQGRLTQYF. The full variable domain, with the rest looked up from reference TRBV7-6 and TRBJ2-5, is GAGVSQSPRYKVTKRGQDVALRCDPISGHVSLYWYRQALGQGPEFLTYFNYEAQQDKSGLPNDRFSAERPEGSISTLTIQRTEQRDSAMYRCASSVHLTGQGRLTQYFGPGTRLLVL.

This clone was detected only a few times. CDR3 region: CASSPGLAYSDTQYF. CDR3 nucleotide sequence: TGTGCCAGCTCCCCTGGGCTAGCCTACTCAGATACGCAGTATTTT. The chain recombines TRBV18 with TRBJ2-3; a weak D match, TRBD2 (5 bases). Germline CDR1 and CDR2: KGHSH and LQKENI. V dropped 6 bases and J dropped 4 bases, with 17 bases sitting between them. There are 15 residues in the CDR3.

The J gene is TRBJ2-2, the V gene TRBV9; D possibly corresponds to TRBD1 (5 bases). V was cut by 3 bases and J by 5 bases, with 8 bases left in between. Germline loops: CDR1 SGDLS, CDR2 YYNGEE. This CDR3 comprises 13 residues. CDR3: CASSARTTGELFF. The DNA of the CDR3 is TGTGCCAGCAGCGCCCGGACAACCGGGGAGCTGTTTTTT.

This chain joins TRBV7-9 and TRBJ1-2; 7 bases agree with TRBD1. The CDR3 runs 14 residues. The germline gives CDR1 SEHNR, CDR2 FQNEAQ (reference sequence). V shed 4 bases, J shed 2 bases, and the junction held 4 bases outside the gene matches. The CDR3 reads CASSSLDRNYGYTF. The CDR3 DNA follows: TGTGCCAGCAGCTCCCTGGACAGGAACTATGGCTACACCTTC.

This sequence joins TRBV7-9 and TRBJ1-5; 7 bases fit TRBD1. The CDR3 covers 18 residues. The V gene's germline CDR1 is SEHNR and CDR2 FQNEAQ (reference sequence). After removal of 1 base from V and 2 bases from J, the junction contained 11 bases not matched to a gene. The CDR3 DNA follows: TGTGCCAGCAGCTTAGAAGAAGGTCGGGACAGCGGCAATCAGCCCCAGCATTTT. This sequence encodes CASSLEEGRDSGNQPQHF.

This clone was observed a few times. The chain employs TRBV29-1 and TRBJ2-3; D not resolved. Trimming removed 3 bases from V and 3 bases from J, with 13 bases in between. CDR3 length equals 14 residues. Looked up from germline, CDR1 is SQVTM and CDR2 is ANQGSEA. DNA of the CDR3: TGCAGCGTTGACTTCACGTCTGGAACAGATACGCAGTATTTT. It yields the protein CSVDFTSGTDTQYF.

The J gene is TRBJ2-1, the V gene TRBV7-6; no firm D call. This CDR3 has 15 residues. V was shortened by 1 base and J by 5 bases, with 12 bases between the two germline ends. CDR1 and CDR2 (germline): SGHVS, FNYEAQ. The CDR3 DNA reads as TGTGCCAGCAGCTTAGATCCGGTGTACGACAATGAGCAGTTCTTC. Protein sequence: CASSLDPVYDNEQFF.

The chain uses TRBV4-2 and TRBJ2-1; TRBD1 might be the D (6 bases). CDR3 size: 17 residues. CDR1 is LGHNA and CDR2 is YNFKEQ in the germline V gene. Trimming removed 5 bases from V and 0 bases from J, with 17 bases in between. Here the CDR3 reads CASSSDRYHRSYNEQFF. The CDR3 DNA follows: TGTGCCAGCAGCAGTGACAGGTACCATCGCTCCTACAATGAGCAGTTCTTC.